The sequence of this TCR beta chain was determined in a study of T cell changes during pregnancy in multiple sclerosis. Some clones are missing from TCRdb's copy, which holds only in-frame ones; the method was immunoSEQ multiplex PCR. The repertoire has some 87,000 clones, almost 95% of them found once; the top ten carry over 2%. The V gene's germline CDR1 is MNHNS and CDR2 SASEGT. Germline trimming cut 7 bases from V and 5 bases from J; bases unmatched to any gene: 5. The CDR3 loop spans 13 amino acids. This rearrangement joins TRBV6-1 to TRBJ2-7, with TRBD1 matching over 10 bases. The receptor was derived from a female donor with multiple sclerosis, enrolled in a pregnancy study. Sequencing was performed on peripheral blood, taken in the first trimester of pregnancy. CDR3 sequence: CASKGQGTHEQYF. CDR3 nucleotides: TGTGCCAGCAAGGGACAGGGGACCCACGAGCAGTACTTC.